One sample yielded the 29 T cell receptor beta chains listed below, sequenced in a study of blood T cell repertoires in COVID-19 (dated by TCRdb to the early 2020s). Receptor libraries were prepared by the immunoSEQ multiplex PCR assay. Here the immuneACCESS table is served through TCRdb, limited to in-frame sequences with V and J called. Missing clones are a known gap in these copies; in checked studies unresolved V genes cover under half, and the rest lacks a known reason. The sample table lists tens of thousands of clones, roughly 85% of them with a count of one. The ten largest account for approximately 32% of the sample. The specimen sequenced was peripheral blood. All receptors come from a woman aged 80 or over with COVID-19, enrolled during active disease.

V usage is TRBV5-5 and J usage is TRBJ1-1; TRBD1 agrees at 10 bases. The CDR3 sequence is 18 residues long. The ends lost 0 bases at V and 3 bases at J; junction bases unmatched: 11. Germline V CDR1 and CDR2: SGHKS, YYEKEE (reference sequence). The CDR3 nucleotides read TGTGCCAGCAGCTTGGCCATTGGGGGACAGGGGCCTTACACTGAAGCTTTCTTT. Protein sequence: CASSLAIGGQGPYTEAFF.

The CDR3 DNA reads TGTGCCAGCAGTGACGGACAGACCGCCGGGGAGCTGTTTTTT. Translation gives CASSDGQTAGELFF. This chain uses TRBV6-4 with TRBJ2-2; possibly TRBD1 for D (6 bases). The CDR3 covers 14 residues. Trimming left V 2 bases short and J 6 bases short, with 10 bases between. Per the germline V gene, CDR1 is MRHNA and CDR2 is SNTAGT.

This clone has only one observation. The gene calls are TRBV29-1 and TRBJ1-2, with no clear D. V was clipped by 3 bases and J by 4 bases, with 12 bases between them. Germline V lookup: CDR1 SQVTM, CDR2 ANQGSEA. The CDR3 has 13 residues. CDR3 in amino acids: CSVDRSGGYGYTF. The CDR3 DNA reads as TGCAGCGTTGATCGTTCGGGTGGCTATGGCTACACCTTC.

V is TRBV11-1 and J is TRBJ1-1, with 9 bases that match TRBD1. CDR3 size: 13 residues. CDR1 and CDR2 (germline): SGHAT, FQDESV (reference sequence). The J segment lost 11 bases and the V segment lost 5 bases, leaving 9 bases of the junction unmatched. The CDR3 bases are TGTGCCAGCAGCCCCCGGGACAGGGTTGGGGCTTTCTTT. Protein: CASSPRDRVGAFF.

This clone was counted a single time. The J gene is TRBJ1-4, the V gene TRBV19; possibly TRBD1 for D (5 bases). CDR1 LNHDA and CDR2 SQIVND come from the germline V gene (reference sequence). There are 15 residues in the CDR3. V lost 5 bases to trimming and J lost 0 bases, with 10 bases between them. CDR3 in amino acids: CASSPQVATNEKLFF. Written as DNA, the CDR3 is TGTGCCAGTAGTCCACAGGTGGCAACTAATGAAAAACTGTTTTTT.

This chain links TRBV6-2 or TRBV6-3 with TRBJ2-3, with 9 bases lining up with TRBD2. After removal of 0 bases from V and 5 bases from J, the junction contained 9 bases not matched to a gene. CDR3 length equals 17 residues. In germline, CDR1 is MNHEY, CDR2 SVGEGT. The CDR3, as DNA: TGTGCCAGCAGTTACTCGATGAGGAGCGGGGGGCAAGATACGCAGTATTTT. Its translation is CASSYSMRSGGQDTQYF.

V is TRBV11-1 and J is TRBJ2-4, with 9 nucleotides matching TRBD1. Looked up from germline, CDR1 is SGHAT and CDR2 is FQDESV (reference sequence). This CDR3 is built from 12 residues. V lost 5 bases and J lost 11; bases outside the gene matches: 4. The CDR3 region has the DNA TGTGCCAGCAGCCTGGGACAGGGTTTTCAGTACTTC. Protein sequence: CASSLGQGFQYF.

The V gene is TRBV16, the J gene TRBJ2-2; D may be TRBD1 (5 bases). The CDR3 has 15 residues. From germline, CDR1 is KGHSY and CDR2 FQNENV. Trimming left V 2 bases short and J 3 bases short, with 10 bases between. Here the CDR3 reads CASSQERGDTGELFF. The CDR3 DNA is TGTGCCAGCAGCCAAGAAAGGGGCGACACCGGGGAGCTGTTTTTT.

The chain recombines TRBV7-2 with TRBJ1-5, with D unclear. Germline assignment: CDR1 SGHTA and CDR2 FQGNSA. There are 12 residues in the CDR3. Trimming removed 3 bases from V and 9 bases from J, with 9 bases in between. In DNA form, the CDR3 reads TGTGCCAGCAGCTTTGGACTGACGCCCCAGCATTTT. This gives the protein CASSFGLTPQHF.

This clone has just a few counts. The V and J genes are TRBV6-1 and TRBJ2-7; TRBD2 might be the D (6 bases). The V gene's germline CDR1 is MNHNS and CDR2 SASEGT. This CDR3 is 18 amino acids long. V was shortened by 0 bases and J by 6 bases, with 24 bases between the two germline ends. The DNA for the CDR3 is TGTGCCAGCAGTGAAGCACTAGGAGGGGCGGCAGTGGGTTCCGAGCAGTACTTC. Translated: CASSEALGGAAVGSEQYF.

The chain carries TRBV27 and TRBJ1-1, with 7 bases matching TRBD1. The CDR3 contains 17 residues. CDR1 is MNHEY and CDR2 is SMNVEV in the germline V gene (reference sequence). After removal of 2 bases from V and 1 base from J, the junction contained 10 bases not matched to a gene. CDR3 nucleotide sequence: TGTGCCAGCAGTTTACAGGGGGTTGGGGGAGGGAACACTGAAGCTTTCTTT. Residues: CASSLQGVGGGNTEAFF.

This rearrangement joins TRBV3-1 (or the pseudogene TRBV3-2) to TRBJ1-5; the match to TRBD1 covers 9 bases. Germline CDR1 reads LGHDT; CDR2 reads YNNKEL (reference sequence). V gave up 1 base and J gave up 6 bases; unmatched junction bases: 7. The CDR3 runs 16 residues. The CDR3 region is CASSQGWDRVSQPQHF. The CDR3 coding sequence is TGTGCCAGCAGCCAAGGATGGGACAGGGTTTCTCAGCCCCAGCATTTT.

In nucleotides, the CDR3 is TGTGCCAGCAGCACCACCGGGACAGGTAACTACGAGCAGTACTTC. Translating it yields CASSTTGTGNYEQYF. V and J are TRBV9 and TRBJ2-7, with 8 bases identical to TRBD1. CDR1 is SGDLS, CDR2 YYNGEE, per germline. With 4 bases clipped from V and 3 bases from J, the junction kept 9 bases outside the gene matches. CDR3 length: 15 residues.

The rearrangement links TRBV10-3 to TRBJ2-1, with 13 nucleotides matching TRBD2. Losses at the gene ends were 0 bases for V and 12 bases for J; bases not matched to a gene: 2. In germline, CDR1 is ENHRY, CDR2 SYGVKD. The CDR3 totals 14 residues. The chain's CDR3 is CAISESGLAGRQFF. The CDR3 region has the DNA TGTGCCATCAGTGAGTCGGGACTAGCGGGGAGGCAGTTCTTC.

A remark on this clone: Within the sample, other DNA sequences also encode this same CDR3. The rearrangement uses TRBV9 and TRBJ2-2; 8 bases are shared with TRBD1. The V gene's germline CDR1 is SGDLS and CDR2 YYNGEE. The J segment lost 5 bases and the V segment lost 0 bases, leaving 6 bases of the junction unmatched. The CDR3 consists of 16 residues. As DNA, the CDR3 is TGTGCCAGCAGCGTAGGTCAGGGGGCCAATACCGGGGAGCTGTTTTTT. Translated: CASSVGQGANTGELFF. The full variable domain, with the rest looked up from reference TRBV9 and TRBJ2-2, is DSGVTQTPKHLITATGQRVTLRCSPRSGDLSVYWYQQSLDQGLQFLIQYYNGEERAKGNILERFSAQQFPDLHSELNLSSLELGDSALYFCASSVGQGANTGELFFGEGSRLTVL.

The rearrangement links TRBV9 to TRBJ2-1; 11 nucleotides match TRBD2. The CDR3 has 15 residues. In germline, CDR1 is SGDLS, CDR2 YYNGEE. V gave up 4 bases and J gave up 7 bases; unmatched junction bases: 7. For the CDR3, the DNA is TGTGCCAGCAGCCTGACTAGCGGGGCGACGAATGAGCAGTTCTTC. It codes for CASSLTSGATNEQFF.

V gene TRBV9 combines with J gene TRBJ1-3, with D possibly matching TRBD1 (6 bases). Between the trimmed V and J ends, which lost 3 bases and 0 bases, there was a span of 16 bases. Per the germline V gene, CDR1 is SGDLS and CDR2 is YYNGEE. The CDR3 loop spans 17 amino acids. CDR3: CASSARFTGSSGNTIYF. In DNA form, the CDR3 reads TGTGCCAGCAGCGCCCGTTTCACAGGGAGCTCTGGAAACACCATATATTTT.

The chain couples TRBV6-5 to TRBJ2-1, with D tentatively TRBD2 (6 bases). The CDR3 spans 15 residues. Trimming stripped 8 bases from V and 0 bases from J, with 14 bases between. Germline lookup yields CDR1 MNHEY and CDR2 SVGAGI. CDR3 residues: CASLPSGLSYNEQFF. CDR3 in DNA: TGTGCCAGCCTTCCAAGCGGGCTCTCCTACAATGAGCAGTTCTTC.

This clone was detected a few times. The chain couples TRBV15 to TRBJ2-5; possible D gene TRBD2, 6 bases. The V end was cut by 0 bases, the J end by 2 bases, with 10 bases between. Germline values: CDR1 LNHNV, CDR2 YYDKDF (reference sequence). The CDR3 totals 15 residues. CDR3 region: CATSRDATRQETQYF. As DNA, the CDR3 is TGTGCCACCAGCAGAGATGCGACTAGACAAGAGACCCAGTACTTC.

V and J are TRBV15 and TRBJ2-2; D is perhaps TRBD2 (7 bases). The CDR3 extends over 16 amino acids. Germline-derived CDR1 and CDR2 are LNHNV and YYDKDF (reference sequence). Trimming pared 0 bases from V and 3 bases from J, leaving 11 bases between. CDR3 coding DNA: TGTGCCACCAGCAGAGATGGGAGGGGGGACACCGGGGAGCTGTTTTTT. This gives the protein CATSRDGRGDTGELFF.

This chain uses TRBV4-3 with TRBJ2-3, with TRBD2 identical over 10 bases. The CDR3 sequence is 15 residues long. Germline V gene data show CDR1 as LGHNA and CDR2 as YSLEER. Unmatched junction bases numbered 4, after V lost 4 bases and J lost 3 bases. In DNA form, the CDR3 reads TGCGCCAGCAGCCGTCAAGCGGGGGGGACAGATACGCAGTATTTT. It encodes CASSRQAGGTDTQYF.

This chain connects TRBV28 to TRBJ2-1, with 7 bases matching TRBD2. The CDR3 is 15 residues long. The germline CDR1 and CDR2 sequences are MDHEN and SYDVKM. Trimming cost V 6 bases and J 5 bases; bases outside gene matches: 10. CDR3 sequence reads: CASREWGGRDNEQFF. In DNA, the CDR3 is TGTGCCAGCAGGGAATGGGGAGGGCGGGACAATGAGCAGTTCTTC.

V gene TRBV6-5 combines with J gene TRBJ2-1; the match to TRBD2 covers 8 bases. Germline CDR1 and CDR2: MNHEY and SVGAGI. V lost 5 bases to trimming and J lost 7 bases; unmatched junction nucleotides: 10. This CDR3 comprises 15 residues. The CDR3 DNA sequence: TGTGCCAGCAGTCGCCAGCGGGAGTATGTAAATGAGCAGTTCTTC. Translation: CASSRQREYVNEQFF.

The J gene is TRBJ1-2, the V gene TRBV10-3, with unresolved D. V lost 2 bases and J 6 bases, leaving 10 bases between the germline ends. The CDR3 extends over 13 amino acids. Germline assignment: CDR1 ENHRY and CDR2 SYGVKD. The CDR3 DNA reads TGTGCCATCAGTGAGCCCCAGAGCGATGGCTACACCTTC. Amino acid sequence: CAISEPQSDGYTF.

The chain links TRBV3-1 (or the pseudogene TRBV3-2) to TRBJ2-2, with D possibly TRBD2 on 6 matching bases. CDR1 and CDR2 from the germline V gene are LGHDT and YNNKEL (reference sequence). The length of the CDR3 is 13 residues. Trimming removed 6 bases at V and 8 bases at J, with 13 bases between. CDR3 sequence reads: CASSWTGTGELFF. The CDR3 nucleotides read TGTGCCAGCAGTTGGACGGGGACTGGGGAGCTGTTTTTT.

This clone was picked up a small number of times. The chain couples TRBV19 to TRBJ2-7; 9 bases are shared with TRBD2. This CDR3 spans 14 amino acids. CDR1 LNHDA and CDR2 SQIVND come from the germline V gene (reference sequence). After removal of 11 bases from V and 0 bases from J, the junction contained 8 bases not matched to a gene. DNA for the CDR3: TGTGCCTGCCGGGCTAGCGGGGTCTCCTACGAGCAGTACTTC. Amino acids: CACRASGVSYEQYF.

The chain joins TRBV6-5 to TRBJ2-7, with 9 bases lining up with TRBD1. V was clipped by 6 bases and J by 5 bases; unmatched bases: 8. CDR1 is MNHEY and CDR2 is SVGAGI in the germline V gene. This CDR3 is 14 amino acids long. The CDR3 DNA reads TGTGCCAGCAGGCAAGACAGGGGGTATAACGAGCAGTACTTC. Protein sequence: CASRQDRGYNEQYF.

The CDR3 nucleotides read TGTGCCAGTTTCCCGGGACAAGCTTTAAACTATGGCTACACCTTC. Translated: CASFPGQALNYGYTF. The gene calls are TRBV19 and TRBJ1-2; maybe TRBD1 (6 bases). Trimming took 8 bases from V and 2 from J, leaving 18 bases between them. In germline, CDR1 is LNHDA, CDR2 SQIVND (reference sequence). The CDR3 has 15 residues.

As DNA, the CDR3 is TGTGCCAGCAGCCGGGTAAACAGGGAAGTAGCGCGTGGCTACACCTTC. Encoded protein: CASSRVNREVARGYTF. The chain couples TRBV13 to TRBJ1-2, with TRBD1 as a possible D gene (6 bases). V lost 5 bases and J 7 bases, leaving 23 bases between the germline ends. Germline CDR1 and CDR2: PRHDT and FYEKMQ (reference sequence). This CDR3 contains 16 residues.